These T cell receptor beta chains were read from a single sample in a study of human T cells and chemical hapten exposure. TCRdb ran MiXCR on the RACE reads and lists one entry per CDR3 protein. The sample has fewer than 100,000 distinct CDR3 sequences, 10% to 15% seen once. The sample was whole blood, taken in connection with sensitization to the hapten diphenylcyclopropenone (DPC). Receptors originate from a woman aged 60-75 years with alopecia areata. Some clones in this sample may be carry-over from other donors' samples. Each CDR3 is given with its conserved first and last residue. D genes are given only for firm matches. Expanded clones are given a class, and other clones once, few, many or no size at all.

clone_size: .
j_call: TRBJ2-1
d_call: TRBD2
v_call: TRBV7-9
cdr3_aa: CASSLIAGGNEQFF
cdr3_nt: TGTGCCAGCAGCTTGATAGCGGGGGGCAATGAGCAGTTCTTC

clone_size: .
j_call: TRBJ2-5
d_call: TRBD2
v_call: TRBV12-3/TRBV12-4
cdr3_aa: CASSPRWEGREGETQYF
cdr3_nt: TGTGCCAGCAGTCCACGCTGGGAGGGCCGGGAGGGAGAGACCCAGTACTTC

clone_size: many
j_call: TRBJ1-2
d_call: .
v_call: TRBV4-1
cdr3_aa: CASSAPGRRIRGYTF
cdr3_nt: TGCGCCAGCAGCGCTCCGGGACGGAGAATTAGGGGCTACACCTTC

clone_size: many
j_call: TRBJ2-7
d_call: .
v_call: TRBV7-9
cdr3_aa: CASSLGGVFEQYF
cdr3_nt: TGTGCCAGCAGCTTAGGTGGGGTCTTCGAGCAGTACTTC

clone_size: many
j_call: TRBJ2-6
d_call: .
v_call: TRBV11-2
cdr3_aa: CASSMWAAGANVLTF
cdr3_nt: TGTGCCAGCAGTATGTGGGCAGCTGGGGCCAACGTCCTGACTTTC

clone_size: .
j_call: TRBJ2-7
d_call: TRBD1
v_call: TRBV5-1
cdr3_aa: CASSSGQGSFYEQYF
cdr3_nt: TGCGCCAGCAGCTCGGGACAGGGGAGTTTCTACGAGCAGTACTTC

clone_size: .
j_call: TRBJ1-3
d_call: .
v_call: TRBV29-1
cdr3_aa: CSVRRSGNTIYF
cdr3_nt: TGCAGCGTGAGAAGGTCTGGAAACACCATATATTTT

clone_size: few
j_call: TRBJ1-2
d_call: TRBD1
v_call: TRBV18
cdr3_aa: CASSPSGTEYGYTF
cdr3_nt: TGTGCCAGCTCACCATCCGGGACAGAGTATGGCTACACCTTC

clone_size: few
j_call: TRBJ1-1
d_call: .
v_call: TRBV11-1
cdr3_aa: CASSRLGTEAFF
cdr3_nt: TGTGCCAGCAGCAGGTTAGGGACCGAAGCTTTCTTT

clone_size: .
j_call: TRBJ2-1
d_call: TRBD2
v_call: TRBV2
cdr3_aa: CASFGLAGRSSYNEQFF
cdr3_nt: TGTGCCAGCTTTGGACTAGCGGGGAGGAGCTCCTACAATGAGCAGTTCTTC

clone_size: many
j_call: TRBJ1-2
d_call: .
v_call: TRBV7-9
cdr3_aa: CASSLRGEFYGYTF
cdr3_nt: TGTGCCAGCAGCTTGCGGGGGGAGTTCTATGGCTACACCTTC

clone_size: .
j_call: TRBJ1-1
d_call: .
v_call: TRBV12-3/TRBV12-4
cdr3_aa: CASSPLPDSTFEAFF
cdr3_nt: TGTGCCAGCAGTCCTCTTCCGGACAGTACCTTTGAAGCTTTCTTT

clone_size: .
j_call: TRBJ2-7
d_call: .
v_call: TRBV4-2
cdr3_aa: CASSQSIRDTVYEQYF
cdr3_nt: TGTGCCAGCAGCCAATCTATCCGGGACACGGTCTACGAGCAGTACTTC

clone_size: few
j_call: TRBJ2-5
d_call: TRBD2
v_call: TRBV3-1
cdr3_aa: CASSQEQTSGAGIETQYF
cdr3_nt: TGTGCCAGCAGCCAAGAACAAACTAGCGGGGCAGGCATAGAGACCCAGTACTTC

clone_size: .
j_call: TRBJ1-2
d_call: .
v_call: TRBV7-8
cdr3_aa: CASSLDGSYGYTF
cdr3_nt: TGTGCCAGCAGCCTGGACGGATCCTATGGCTACACCTTC

clone_size: few
j_call: TRBJ1-1
d_call: .
v_call: TRBV18
cdr3_aa: CASSPRFGMNTEAFF
cdr3_nt: TGTGCCAGCTCACCACGGTTCGGCATGAACACTGAAGCTTTCTTT

clone_size: many
j_call: TRBJ2-3
d_call: TRBD2
v_call: TRBV29-1
cdr3_aa: CSARPSGGTDTQYF
cdr3_nt: TGCAGCGCCAGACCGAGCGGGGGCACAGATACGCAGTATTTT

clone_size: few
j_call: TRBJ2-6
d_call: .
v_call: TRBV19
cdr3_aa: CASSIPGWSGANVLTF
cdr3_nt: TGTGCCAGTAGTATACCGGGGTGGTCTGGGGCCAACGTCCTGACTTTC

clone_size: .
j_call: TRBJ1-3
d_call: .
v_call: TRBV27
cdr3_aa: CATRSSGNTIYF
cdr3_nt: TGTGCCACTAGGTCCTCTGGAAACACCATATATTTT

clone_size: .
j_call: TRBJ1-5
d_call: TRBD1
v_call: TRBV7-9
cdr3_aa: CASSSSTRTGWSNQPQHF
cdr3_nt: TGTGCCAGCAGCTCATCGACAAGGACAGGTTGGAGCAATCAGCCCCAGCATTTT

clone_size: many
j_call: TRBJ1-1
d_call: TRBD1
v_call: TRBV12-3/TRBV12-4
cdr3_aa: CASSPGQGKGDTEAFF
cdr3_nt: TGTGCCAGCAGTCCCGGACAGGGGAAGGGCGACACTGAAGCTTTCTTT

clone_size: few
j_call: TRBJ1-2
d_call: .
v_call: TRBV6-6
cdr3_aa: CASSYSQGPANYGYTF
cdr3_nt: TGTGCCAGCAGTTACTCCCAGGGGCCGGCTAACTATGGCTACACCTTC

clone_size: many
j_call: TRBJ1-2
d_call: TRBD1
v_call: TRBV24-1
cdr3_aa: CATSEGDRGGYTF
cdr3_nt: TGTGCCACCAGTGAAGGCGACAGGGGAGGCTACACCTTC

clone_size: .
j_call: TRBJ2-2
d_call: .
v_call: TRBV7-6
cdr3_aa: CASSLEARGSTGELFF
cdr3_nt: TGTGCCAGCAGCTTAGAGGCCAGGGGTAGCACCGGGGAGCTGTTTTTT

clone_size: .
j_call: TRBJ1-5
d_call: .
v_call: TRBV19
cdr3_aa: CASSMGPNQPQHF
cdr3_nt: TGTGCCAGTAGTATGGGCCCGAATCAGCCCCAGCATTTT

clone_size: many
j_call: TRBJ2-7
d_call: .
v_call: TRBV5-4
cdr3_aa: CASSSPYEQYF
cdr3_nt: TGTGCCAGCAGCTCTCCCTACGAGCAGTACTTC

clone_size: few
j_call: TRBJ2-3
d_call: TRBD2
v_call: TRBV6-8
cdr3_aa: CAYQRTSGCTDTQYF
cdr3_nt: TGTGCCTACCAAAGGACTAGCGGCTGCACAGATACGCAGTATTTT

clone_size: few
j_call: TRBJ2-7
d_call: .
v_call: TRBV5-4
cdr3_aa: CASSTRQNYEQYF
cdr3_nt: TGTGCCAGCAGCACGCGACAGAACTACGAGCAGTACTTC